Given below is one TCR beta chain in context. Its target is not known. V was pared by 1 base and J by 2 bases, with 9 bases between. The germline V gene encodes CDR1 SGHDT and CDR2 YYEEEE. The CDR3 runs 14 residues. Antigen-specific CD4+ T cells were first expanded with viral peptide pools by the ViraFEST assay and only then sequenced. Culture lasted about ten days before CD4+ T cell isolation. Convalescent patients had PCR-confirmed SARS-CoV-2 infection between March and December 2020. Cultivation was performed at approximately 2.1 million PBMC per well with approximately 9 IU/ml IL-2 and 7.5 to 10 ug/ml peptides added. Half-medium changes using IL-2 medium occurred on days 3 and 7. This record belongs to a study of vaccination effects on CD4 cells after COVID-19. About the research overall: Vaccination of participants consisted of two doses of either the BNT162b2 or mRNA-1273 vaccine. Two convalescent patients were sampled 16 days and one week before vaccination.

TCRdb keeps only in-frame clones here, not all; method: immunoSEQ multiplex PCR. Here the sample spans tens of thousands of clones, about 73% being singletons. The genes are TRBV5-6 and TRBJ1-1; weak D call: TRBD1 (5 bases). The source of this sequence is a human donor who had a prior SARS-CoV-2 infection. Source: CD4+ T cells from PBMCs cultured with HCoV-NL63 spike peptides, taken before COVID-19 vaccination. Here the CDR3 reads CASSLRDVNTEAFF. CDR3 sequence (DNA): TGTGCCAGCAGCTTGCGGGACGTAAACACTGAAGCTTTCTTT.